The T cell receptor beta chain described here comes from a study of T cell responses to AZD1222 COVID-19 vaccine. General observations from the study: Scientists sampled the repertoires only once the peak T cell response had passed.

Sequenced by immunoSEQ multiplex PCR; TCRdb stores in-frame clones only, minus some. The profile covers about 100,000 clones, with approximately 87% appearing a single time and more than 15% taken by the ten largest. With respect to this clone: The antigen is undetermined.

CDR3 length equals 18 residues. V dropped 5 bases and J dropped 2; count of bases not matched to a gene: 12. Looked up from germline, CDR1 is SGHTA and CDR2 is FQGNSA. This specimen consisted of peripheral blood, obtained on day 0 of AZD1222 vaccination. The clonotype originates from an adult in good health. The chain uses TRBV7-2 and TRBJ1-2; 12 positions match TRBD1. In DNA, the CDR3 is TGTGCCAGCAGCAGTACCGGGACAGGGGGCAGACCCAACTATGGCTACACCTTC. Its translation is CASSSTGTGGRPNYGYTF.